The source of this T cell receptor beta chain is a study of T cell responses to AZD1222 COVID-19 vaccine. Here immunoSEQ multiplex PCR was the method, and the copy in TCRdb shows in-frame clones only, minus some. The table includes 160,000 or so clones, 75% to 95% detected once. The source material was peripheral blood, sampled on day 0 of AZD1222 vaccination. The receptor was derived from an adult in good health.

In nucleotides, the CDR3 is TGTGCCAGCAGCCCCCGGACAGGGTCGGAGACCCAGTACTTC. This encodes CASSPRTGSETQYF. This chain connects TRBV9 to TRBJ2-5, with 8 bases identical to TRBD1. The V segment lost 4 bases and the J segment 5 bases; nucleotides outside the gene matches: 7. This CDR3 spans 14 amino acids. CDR1 SGDLS and CDR2 YYNGEE come from the germline V gene.